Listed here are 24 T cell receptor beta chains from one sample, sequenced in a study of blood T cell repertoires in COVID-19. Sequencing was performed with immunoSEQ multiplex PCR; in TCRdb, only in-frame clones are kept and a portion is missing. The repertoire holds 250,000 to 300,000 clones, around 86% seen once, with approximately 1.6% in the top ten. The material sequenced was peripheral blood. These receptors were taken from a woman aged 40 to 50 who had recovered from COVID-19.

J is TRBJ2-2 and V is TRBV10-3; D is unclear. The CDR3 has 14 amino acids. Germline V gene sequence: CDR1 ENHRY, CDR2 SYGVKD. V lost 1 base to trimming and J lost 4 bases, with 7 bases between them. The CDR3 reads CAISELASTGELFF. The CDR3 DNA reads TGTGCCATCAGTGAGTTGGCCAGCACCGGGGAGCTGTTTTTT.

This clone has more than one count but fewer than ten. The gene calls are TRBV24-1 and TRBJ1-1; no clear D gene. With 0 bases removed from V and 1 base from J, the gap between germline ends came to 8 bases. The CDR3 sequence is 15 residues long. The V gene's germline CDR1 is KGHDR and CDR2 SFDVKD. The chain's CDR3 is CATSDLRRWNTEAFF. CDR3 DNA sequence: TGTGCCACCAGTGATTTGCGCCGGTGGAACACTGAAGCTTTCTTT.

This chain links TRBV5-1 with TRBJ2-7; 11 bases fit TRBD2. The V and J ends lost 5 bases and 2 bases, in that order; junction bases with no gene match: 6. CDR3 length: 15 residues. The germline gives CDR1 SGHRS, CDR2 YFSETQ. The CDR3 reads CASREGLAGTYEQYF. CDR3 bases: TGCGCCAGCAGGGAAGGACTAGCGGGCACCTACGAGCAGTACTTC.

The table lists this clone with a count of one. The CDR3 nucleotides are TGTGCATCAGGGACAGGGGTATCACCCCTCCACTTT. This codes for CASGTGVSPLHF. This chain joins TRBV30 and TRBJ1-6; 10 nucleotides align to TRBD1. The CDR3 has 12 residues. Germline CDR1 GTSNPN, CDR2 SVGIG (reference sequence).

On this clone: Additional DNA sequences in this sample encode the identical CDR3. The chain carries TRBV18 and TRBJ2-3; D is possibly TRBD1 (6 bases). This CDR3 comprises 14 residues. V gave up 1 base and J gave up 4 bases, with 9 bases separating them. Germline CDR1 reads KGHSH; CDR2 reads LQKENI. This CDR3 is CASSPLGGPDTQYF. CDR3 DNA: TGTGCCAGCTCACCACTTGGGGGCCCAGATACGCAGTATTTT. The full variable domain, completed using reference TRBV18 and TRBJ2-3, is NAGVMQNPRHLVRRRGQEARLRCSPMKGHSHVYWYRQLPEEGLKFMVYLQKENIIDESGMPKERFSAEFPKEGPSILRIQQVVRGDSAAYFCASSPLGGPDTQYFGPGTRLTVL.

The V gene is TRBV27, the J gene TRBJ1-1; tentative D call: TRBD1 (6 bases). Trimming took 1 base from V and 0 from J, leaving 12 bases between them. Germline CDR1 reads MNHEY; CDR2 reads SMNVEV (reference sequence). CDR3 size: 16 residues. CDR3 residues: CASSLYGTTMNTEAFF. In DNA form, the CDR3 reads TGTGCCAGCAGTTTATATGGGACAACCATGAACACTGAAGCTTTCTTT.

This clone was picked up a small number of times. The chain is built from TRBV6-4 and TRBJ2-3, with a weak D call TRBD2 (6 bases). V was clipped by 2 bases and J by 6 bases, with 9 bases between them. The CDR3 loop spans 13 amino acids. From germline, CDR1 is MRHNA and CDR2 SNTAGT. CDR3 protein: CASSDGGTDTQYF. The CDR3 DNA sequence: TGTGCCAGCAGTGACGGAGGGACTGATACGCAGTATTTT.

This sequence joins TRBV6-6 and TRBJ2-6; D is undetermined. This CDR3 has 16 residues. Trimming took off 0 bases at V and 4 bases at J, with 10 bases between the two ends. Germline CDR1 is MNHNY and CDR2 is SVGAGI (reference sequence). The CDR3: CASSYSFRGGANVLTF. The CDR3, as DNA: TGTGCCAGCAGTTACTCGTTTCGAGGCGGGGCCAACGTCCTGACTTTC.

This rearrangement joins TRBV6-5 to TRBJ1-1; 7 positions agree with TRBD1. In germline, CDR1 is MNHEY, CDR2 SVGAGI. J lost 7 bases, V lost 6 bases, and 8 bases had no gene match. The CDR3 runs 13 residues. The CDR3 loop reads CASRRQGSGEAFF. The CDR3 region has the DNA TGTGCCAGCAGGAGACAGGGTTCTGGTGAAGCTTTCTTT.

As DNA, the CDR3 is TGTGCCAGCAGCGCAGGACTTTGGGGCACTGAAGCTTTCTTT. Its protein is CASSAGLWGTEAFF. J is TRBJ1-1 and V is TRBV9, with no clear D. The CDR3 spans 14 residues. Trimming left V 3 bases short and J 4 bases short, with 13 bases between. Germline V gene sequence: CDR1 SGDLS, CDR2 YYNGEE.

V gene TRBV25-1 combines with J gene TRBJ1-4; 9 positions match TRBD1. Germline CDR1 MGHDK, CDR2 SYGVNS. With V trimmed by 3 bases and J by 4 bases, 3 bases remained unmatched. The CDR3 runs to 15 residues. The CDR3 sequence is CASSDSTGGNEKLFF. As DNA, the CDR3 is TGTGCCAGCAGTGATTCGACAGGGGGTAATGAAAAACTGTTTTTT.

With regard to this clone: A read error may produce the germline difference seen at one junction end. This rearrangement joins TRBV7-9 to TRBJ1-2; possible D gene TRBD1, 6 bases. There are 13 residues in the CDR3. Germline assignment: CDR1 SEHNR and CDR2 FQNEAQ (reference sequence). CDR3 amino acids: CASSLGRTAQGIF. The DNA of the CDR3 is TGTGCCAGCAGCTTAGGTCGGACAGCCCAGGGGATCTTC.

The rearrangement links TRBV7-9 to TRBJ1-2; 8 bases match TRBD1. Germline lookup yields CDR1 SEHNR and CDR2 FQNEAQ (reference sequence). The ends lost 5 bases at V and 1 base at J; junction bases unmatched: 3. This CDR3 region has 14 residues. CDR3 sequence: CASSLTGVNYGYTF. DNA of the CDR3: TGTGCCAGCAGCCTGACAGGGGTTAACTATGGCTACACCTTC.

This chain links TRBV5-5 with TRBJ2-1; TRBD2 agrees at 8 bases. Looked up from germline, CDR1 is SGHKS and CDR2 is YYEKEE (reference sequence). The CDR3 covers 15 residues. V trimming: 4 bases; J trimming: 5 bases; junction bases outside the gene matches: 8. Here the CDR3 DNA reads TGTGCCAGCAGCCAGACTAGCGAGACAAACAATGAGCAGTTCTTC. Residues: CASSQTSETNNEQFF.

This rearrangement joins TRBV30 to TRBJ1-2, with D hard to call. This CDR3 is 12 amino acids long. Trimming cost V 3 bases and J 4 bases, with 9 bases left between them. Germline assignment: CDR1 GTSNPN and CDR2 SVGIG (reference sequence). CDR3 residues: CAWRWRVYGYTF. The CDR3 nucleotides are TGTGCCTGGAGATGGCGGGTCTATGGCTACACCTTC.

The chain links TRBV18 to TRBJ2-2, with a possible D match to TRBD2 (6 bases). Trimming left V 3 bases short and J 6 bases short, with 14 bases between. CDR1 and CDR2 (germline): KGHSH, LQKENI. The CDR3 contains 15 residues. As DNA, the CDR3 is TGTGCCAGCTCACCGCTCCACGGGAGTGCCGGGGAGCTGTTTTTT. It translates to CASSPLHGSAGELFF. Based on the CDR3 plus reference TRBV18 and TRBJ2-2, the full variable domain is NAGVMQNPRHLVRRRGQEARLRCSPMKGHSHVYWYRQLPEEGLKFMVYLQKENIIDESGMPKERFSAEFPKEGPSILRIQQVVRGDSAAYFCASSPLHGSAGELFFGEGSRLTVL.

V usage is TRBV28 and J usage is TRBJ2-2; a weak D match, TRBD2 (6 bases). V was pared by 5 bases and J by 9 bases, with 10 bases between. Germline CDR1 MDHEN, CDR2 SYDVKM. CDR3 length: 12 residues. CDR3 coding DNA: TGTGCCAGCAGTCGGGGGTTCCGGGAGCTGTTTTTT. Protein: CASSRGFRELFF.

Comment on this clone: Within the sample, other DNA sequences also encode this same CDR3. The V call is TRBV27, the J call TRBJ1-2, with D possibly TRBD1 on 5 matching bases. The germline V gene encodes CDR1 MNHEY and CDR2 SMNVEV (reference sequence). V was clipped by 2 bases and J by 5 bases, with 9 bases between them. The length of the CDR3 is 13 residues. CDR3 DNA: TGTGCCAGCAGTTTAACGGGGGGGTATGGCTACACCTTC. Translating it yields CASSLTGGYGYTF.

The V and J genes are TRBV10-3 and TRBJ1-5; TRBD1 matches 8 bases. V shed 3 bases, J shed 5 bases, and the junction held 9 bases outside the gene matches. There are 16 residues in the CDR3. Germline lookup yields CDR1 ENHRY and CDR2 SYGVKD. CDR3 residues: CAISDFWTGTYQPQHF. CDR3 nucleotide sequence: TGTGCCATCAGTGATTTCTGGACAGGGACCTATCAGCCCCAGCATTTT.

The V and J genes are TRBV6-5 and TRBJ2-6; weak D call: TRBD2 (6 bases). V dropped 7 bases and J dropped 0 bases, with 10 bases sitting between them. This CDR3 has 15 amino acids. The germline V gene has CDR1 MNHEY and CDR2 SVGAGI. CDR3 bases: TGTGCCAGCACGGAGGGGTACTCTGGGGCCAACGTCCTGACTTTC. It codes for CASTEGYSGANVLTF.

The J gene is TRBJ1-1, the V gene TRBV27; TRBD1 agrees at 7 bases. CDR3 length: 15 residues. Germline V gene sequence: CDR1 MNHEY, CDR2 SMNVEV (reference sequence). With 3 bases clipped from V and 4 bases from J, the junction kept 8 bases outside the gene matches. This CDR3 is CASSFGGQLTTEAFF. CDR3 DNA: TGTGCCAGCAGTTTTGGGGGACAGCTGACCACTGAAGCTTTCTTT.

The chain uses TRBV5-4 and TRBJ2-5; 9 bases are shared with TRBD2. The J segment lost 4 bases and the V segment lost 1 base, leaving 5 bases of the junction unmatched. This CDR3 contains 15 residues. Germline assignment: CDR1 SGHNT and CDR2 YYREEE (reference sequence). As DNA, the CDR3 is TGTGCCAGCAGCTTGAGGCTAGCGGGGACAGAGACCCAGTACTTC. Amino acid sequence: CASSLRLAGTETQYF.

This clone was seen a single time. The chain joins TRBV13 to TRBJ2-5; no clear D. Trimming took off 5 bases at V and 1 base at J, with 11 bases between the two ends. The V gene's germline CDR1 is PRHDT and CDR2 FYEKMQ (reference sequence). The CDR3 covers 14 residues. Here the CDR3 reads CASSPRISQETQYF. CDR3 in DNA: TGTGCCAGCAGCCCCAGAATTTCCCAAGAGACCCAGTACTTC.

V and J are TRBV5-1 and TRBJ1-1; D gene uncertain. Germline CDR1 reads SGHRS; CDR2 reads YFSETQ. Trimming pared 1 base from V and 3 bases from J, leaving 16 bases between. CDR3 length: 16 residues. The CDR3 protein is CASSLWARTMDTEAFF. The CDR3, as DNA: TGCGCCAGCAGCTTGTGGGCCAGGACTATGGACACTGAAGCTTTCTTT.